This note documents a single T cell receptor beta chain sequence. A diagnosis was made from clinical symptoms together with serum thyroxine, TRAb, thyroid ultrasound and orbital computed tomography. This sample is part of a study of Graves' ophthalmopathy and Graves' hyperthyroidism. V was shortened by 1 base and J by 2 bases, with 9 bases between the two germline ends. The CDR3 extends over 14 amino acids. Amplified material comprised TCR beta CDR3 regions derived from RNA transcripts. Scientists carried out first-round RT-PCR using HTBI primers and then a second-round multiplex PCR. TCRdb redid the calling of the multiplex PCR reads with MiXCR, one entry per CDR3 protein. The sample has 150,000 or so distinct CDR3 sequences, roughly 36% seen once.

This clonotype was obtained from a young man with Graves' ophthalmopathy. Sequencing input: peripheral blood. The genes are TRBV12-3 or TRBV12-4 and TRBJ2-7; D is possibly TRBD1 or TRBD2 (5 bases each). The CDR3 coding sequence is TGTGCCAGCAGTTTAGACGGGGCGGCCTACGAGCAGTACTTC. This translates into CASSLDGAAYEQYF.